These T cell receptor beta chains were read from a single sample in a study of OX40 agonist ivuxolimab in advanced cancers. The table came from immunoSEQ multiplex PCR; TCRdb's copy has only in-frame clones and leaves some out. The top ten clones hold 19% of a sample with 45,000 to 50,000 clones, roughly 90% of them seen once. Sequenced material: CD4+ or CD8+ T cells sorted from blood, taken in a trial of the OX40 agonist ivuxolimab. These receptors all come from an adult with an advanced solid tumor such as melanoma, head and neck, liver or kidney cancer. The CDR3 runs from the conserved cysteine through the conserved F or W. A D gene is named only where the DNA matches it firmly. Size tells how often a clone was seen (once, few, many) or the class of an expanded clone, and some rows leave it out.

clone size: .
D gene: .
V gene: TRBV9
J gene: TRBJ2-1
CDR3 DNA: TGTGCCAGCAGCGTACTCCGCGGGACGGAGGGTGAGCAGTTCTTC
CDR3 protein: CASSVLRGTEGEQFF

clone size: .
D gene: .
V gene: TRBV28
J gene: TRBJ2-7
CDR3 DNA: TGTGCCAGCAGTTTCTCCGGGACGGTCCCCTACGAGCAGTACTTC
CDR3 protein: CASSFSGTVPYEQYF

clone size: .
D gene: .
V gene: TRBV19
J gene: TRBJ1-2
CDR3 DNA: TGTGCCAGTAGTATCTCCAGGGTAGTAGGCTACACCTTC
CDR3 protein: CASSISRVVGYTF

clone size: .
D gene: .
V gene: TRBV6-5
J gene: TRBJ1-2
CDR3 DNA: TGTGCCAGCAGTTACTCGATGGGGTCTGGCTATGGCTACACCTTC
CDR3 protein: CASSYSMGSGYGYTF

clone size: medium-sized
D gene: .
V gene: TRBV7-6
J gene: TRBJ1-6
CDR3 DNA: TGTGCCAGCAGCTTAGCACCTAATTCACCCCTCCACTTT
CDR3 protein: CASSLAPNSPLHF

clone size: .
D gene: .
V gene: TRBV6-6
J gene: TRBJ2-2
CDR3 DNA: TGTGCCAGCAGCTCGTCGGGCACCGGGGAGCTGTTTTTT
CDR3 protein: CASSSSGTGELFF

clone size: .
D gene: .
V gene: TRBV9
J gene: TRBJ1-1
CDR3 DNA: TGTGCCAGCAGCGTAGGACCTGGGGGGTTCGGGGCTGAAGCTTTCTTT
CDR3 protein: CASSVGPGGFGAEAFF

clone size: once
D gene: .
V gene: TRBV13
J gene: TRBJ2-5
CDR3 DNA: TGTGCCAGCAGCTTAGGTCCCCGGGAGACCCAGTACTTC
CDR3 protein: CASSLGPRETQYF

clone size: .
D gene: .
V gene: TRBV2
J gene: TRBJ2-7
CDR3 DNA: TGTGCCAGTGGCCCGGAGTCCTACGAGCAGTACTTC
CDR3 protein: CASGPESYEQYF

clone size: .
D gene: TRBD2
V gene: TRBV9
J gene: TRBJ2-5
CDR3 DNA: TGTGCCAGCAGCCCCCGATTAGCGGGGGTTGGATCGACCCAGTACTTC
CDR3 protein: CASSPRLAGVGSTQYF

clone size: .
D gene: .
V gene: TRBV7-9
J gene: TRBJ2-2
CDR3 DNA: TGTGCCAGCAGCGTCGGGCTTCGCCCCGGGGAGCTGTTTTTT
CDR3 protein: CASSVGLRPGELFF

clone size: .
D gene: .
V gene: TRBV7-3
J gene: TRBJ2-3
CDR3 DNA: TGTGCCAGCAGCTTAACGGGGGCCCAAGATACGCAGTATTTT
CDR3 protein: CASSLTGAQDTQYF

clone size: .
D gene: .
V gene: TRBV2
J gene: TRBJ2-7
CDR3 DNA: TGTGCCAGCAGTCTCGGGAGCCAGGTCGAGCAGTACTTC
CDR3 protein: CASSLGSQVEQYF

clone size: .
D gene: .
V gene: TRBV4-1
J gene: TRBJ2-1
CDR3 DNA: TGCGCCAGCAGCCCCGGTTCCTACAATGAGCAGTTCTTC
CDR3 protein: CASSPGSYNEQFF

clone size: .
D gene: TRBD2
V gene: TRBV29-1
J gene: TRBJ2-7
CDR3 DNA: TGCAGCGTAGTCACGGGACTAGCGGGAGACGAGCAGTACTTC
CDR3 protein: CSVVTGLAGDEQYF

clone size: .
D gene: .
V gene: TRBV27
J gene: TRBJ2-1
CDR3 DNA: TGTGCCAGCAGTTATGGACACCCGAGGAATGAGCAGTTCTTC
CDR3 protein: CASSYGHPRNEQFF

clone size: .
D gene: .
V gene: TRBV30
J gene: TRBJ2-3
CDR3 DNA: TGTGCCTGGAGTCCGGGCACAGATACGCAGTATTTT
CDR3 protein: CAWSPGTDTQYF

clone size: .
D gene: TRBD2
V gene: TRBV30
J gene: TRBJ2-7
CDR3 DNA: TGTGCCTGGAGTGTAGCGGGAGTAAAGGAGCAGTACTTC
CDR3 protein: CAWSVAGVKEQYF

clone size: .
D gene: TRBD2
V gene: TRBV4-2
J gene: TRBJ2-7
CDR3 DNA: TGTGCCAGCAGCCAGGAAGGAAGCGGGACGGGTTCCTACGAGCAGTACTTC
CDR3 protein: CASSQEGSGTGSYEQYF

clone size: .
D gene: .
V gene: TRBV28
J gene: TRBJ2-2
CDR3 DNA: TGTGCCACCATACTTCATACCCCTAACAGGGCATTGAACACCGGGGAGCTGTTTTTT
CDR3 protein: CATILHTPNRALNTGELFF

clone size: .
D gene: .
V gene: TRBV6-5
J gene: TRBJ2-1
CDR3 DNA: TGTGCCAGCAGTCCTAGCTCCTACAATGAGCAGTTCTTC
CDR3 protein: CASSPSSYNEQFF

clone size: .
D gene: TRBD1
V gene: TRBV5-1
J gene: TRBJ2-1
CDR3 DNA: TGCGCCAGCAGCTTCTTTCCCAATTCCGGGACAGGATCCAATGAGCAGTTCTTC
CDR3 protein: CASSFFPNSGTGSNEQFF

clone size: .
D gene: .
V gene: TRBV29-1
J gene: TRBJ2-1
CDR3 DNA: TGCAGCGTTGTGGGGCAGCGCTATCCGAATGAGCAGTTCTTC
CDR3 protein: CSVVGQRYPNEQFF

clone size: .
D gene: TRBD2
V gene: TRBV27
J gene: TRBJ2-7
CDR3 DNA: TGTGCCAGCAGTTCCGGGACTAGCTTCACCTACGAGCAGTACTTC
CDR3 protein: CASSSGTSFTYEQYF

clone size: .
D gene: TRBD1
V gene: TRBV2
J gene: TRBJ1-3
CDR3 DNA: TGTGCCAGTCAAGGGAGGGACAGGGAAGTCGGAAACACCATATATTTT
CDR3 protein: CASQGRDREVGNTIYF

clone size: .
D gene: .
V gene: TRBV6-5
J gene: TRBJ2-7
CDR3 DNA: TGTGCCAGCAGTTCACCCCAGGATCAAGCCTACGAGCAGTACTTC
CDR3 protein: CASSSPQDQAYEQYF

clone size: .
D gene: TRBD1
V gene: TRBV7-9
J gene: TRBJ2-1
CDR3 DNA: TGTGCCAGCAGCCTATCGCCGGGACAGGGTAATGAGCAGTTCTTC
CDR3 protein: CASSLSPGQGNEQFF

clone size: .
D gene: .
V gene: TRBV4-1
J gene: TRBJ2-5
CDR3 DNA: TGCGCCAGCAGCCAAGAGCGAATTAGCCAAGAGACCCAGTACTTC
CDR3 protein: CASSQERISQETQYF

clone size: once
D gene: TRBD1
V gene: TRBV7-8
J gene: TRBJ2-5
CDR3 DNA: TGTGCCAGCAGCTTGCGGGGCGACAGGGGGGAGACCCAGTACTTC
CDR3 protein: CASSLRGDRGETQYF

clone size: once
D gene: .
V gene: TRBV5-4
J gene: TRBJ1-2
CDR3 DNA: TGTGCCAGTCATGAGTCTAACTATGGCTACACCTTC
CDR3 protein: CASHESNYGYTF

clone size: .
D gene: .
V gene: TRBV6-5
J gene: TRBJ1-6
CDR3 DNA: TGTGCCAGCAGTTACGGGGGCTCCTATAATTCACCCCTCCACTTT
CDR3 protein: CASSYGGSYNSPLHF

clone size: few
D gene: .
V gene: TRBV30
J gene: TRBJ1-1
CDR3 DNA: TGTGCCTGGAGTGGGAACGCGAACACTGAAGCTTTCTTT
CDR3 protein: CAWSGNANTEAFF

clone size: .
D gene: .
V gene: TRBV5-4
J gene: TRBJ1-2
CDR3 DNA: TGTGCCAGCAGCTTCCCAGGGGACTATGGCTACACCTTC
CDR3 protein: CASSFPGDYGYTF

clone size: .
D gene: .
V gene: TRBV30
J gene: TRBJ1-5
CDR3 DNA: TGTGCCTGGAGTGTGGGAGTGGGCAATCAGCCCCAGCATTTT
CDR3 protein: CAWSVGVGNQPQHF

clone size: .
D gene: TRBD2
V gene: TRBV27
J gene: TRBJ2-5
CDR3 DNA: TGTGCCAGTATGGGACTAGCGGATCAAGAGACCCAGTACTTC
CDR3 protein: CASMGLADQETQYF

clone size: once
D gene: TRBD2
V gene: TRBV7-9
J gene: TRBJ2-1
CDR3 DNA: TGTGCCAGCAGCTTAGAAGCGGGAGTGTCGGATGAGCAGTTCTTC
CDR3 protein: CASSLEAGVSDEQFF

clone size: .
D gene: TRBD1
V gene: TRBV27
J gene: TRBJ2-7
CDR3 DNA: TGTGCCAGCAGTTTTCAGACAGGGGCCTACGAGCAGTACTTC
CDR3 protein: CASSFQTGAYEQYF

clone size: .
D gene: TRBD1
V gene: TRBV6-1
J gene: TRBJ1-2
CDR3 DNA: TGTGCCAGCAGCAGAGGGACAGGCGACGGCTACACCTTC
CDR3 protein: CASSRGTGDGYTF

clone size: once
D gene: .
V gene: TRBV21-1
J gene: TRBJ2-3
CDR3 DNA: TGTGCCAGCAGCAAAGCGCCCGAGGGCACACCAGATACGCAGTATTTT
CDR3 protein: CASSKAPEGTPDTQYF

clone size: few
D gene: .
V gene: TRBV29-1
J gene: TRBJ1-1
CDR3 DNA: TGCAGCGTGGGGGAAGCTTTCTTT
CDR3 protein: CSVGEAFF

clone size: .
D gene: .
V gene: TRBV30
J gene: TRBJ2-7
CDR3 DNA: TGTGCCTGGAGTCCCTTCAAACAGGGCCGCGAGCAGTACTTC
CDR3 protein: CAWSPFKQGREQYF

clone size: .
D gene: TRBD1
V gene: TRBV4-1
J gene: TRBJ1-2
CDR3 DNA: TGCGCCAGCAGCCCGGCCGGGACAGGGGGTGGCTACACCTTC
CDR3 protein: CASSPAGTGGGYTF

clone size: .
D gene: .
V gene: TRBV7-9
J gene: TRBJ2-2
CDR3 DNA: TGTGCCAGCAGGGCCGGGGAGCTGTTTTTT
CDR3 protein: CASRAGELFF

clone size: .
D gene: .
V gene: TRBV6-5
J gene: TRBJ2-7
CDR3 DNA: TGTGCCAGCAGTTGGAGTTTGGCGGACAGCTCCTACGAGCAGTACTTC
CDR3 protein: CASSWSLADSSYEQYF

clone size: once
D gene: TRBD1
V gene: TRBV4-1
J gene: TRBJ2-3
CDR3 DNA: TGCGCCAGCAGCCCCACAGGGGGCCGCTTCACAGATACGCAGTATTTT
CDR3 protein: CASSPTGGRFTDTQYF

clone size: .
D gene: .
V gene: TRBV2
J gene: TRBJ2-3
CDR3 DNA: TGTGCCAGCAGTGGCGGGGCATCTAGCACAGATACGCAGTATTTT
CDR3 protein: CASSGGASSTDTQYF

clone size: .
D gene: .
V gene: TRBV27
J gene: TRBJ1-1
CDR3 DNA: TGTGCCAGCAGTTTAAATCCAGGGGTTTCTACTGAAGCTTTCTTT
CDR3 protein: CASSLNPGVSTEAFF

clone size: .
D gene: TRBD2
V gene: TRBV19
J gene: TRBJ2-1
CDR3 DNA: TGTGCCAGTAGTATAGATCGGGAGGGTGAGCAGTTCTTC
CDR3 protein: CASSIDREGEQFF

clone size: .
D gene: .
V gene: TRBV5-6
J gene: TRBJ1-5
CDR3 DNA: TGTGCCAGCAGCTTGGTTTCGAGCAATCAGCCCCAGCATTTT
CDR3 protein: CASSLVSSNQPQHF

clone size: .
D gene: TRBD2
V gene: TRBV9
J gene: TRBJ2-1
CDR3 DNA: TGTGCCAGCAGCGTAGACTCGCGGGGGGAATACAATGAGCAGTTCTTC
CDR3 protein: CASSVDSRGEYNEQFF

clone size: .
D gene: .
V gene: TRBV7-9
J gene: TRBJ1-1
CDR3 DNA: TGTGCCAGCGCGGGAGCAGAGGCTGAAGCTTTCTTT
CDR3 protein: CASAGAEAEAFF

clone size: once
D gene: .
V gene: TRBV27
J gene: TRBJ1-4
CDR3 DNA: TGTGCCAGCAGTTCTCCCCCGGCAGAAAAACTGTTTTTT
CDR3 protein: CASSSPPAEKLFF